These T cell receptor beta chains were read from a single sample in a study of post-analysis software for immune sequencing data. TCRdb re-called the PCR reads with MiXCR, one entry per CDR3 protein. The sample lists 650,000 to 900,000 distinct CDR3 sequences; roughly 50% were seen once. Material for sequencing was blood. All receptors derive from a girl aged 10 to 17 with multiple sclerosis. The CDR3 runs from the conserved cysteine through the conserved F or W.

J: TRBJ2-3; V: TRBV20-1; CDR3: CSARGLAVGTDTQYF
J: NA; V: TRBV7-2; CDR3: CASSSPGLAYYEQYF
J: TRBJ2-1; V: TRBV7-2; CDR3: CASSLGVRTSEGNEQFF
J: TRBJ2-1; V: TRBV29-1; CDR3: CSIEDTRQGSYNEQFF
J: TRBJ2-3; V: TRBV20-1; CDR3: CSASTGQGTDTQYF
J: TRBJ2-7; V: TRBV5-6; CDR3: CASNTGGLYEQYF
J: TRBJ1-5; V: TRBV10-3; CDR3: CAISDRLDRGPHQPQHF
J: TRBJ2-7; V: TRBV28; CDR3: CASSSGTGSPEQYF
J: TRBJ2-5; V: TRBV29-1; CDR3: CSAGGPSGQETQYF
J: TRBJ2-3; V: TRBV6-1; CDR3: CASRETSGTPDTQYF
J: TRBJ2-5; V: TRBV5-1; CDR3: CASSVDPPGGIKETQYF
J: TRBJ2-1; V: TRBV6-5; CDR3: CASSRTVHANEQFF
J: TRBJ2-4; V: TRBV6-2/TRBV6-3; CDR3: CASSSDRGIAKNIQYF
J: TRBJ1-4; V: TRBV11-2; CDR3: CASRRGGNEKLFF
J: TRBJ2-1; V: TRBV30; CDR3: CACGLAGNEQFF
J: TRBJ2-3; V: TRBV9; CDR3: CASSVGTSAGYTQYF
J: TRBJ2-3; V: TRBV20-1; CDR3: CSAFALAGLTDTQYF
J: TRBJ2-3; V: TRBV7-9; CDR3: CASSPRALEADTQYF
J: TRBJ2-3; V: TRBV7-8; CDR3: CASSAGPWDTQYF
J: TRBJ2-7; V: TRBV20-1; CDR3: CSARDPIRYEQYF
J: TRBJ2-7; V: TRBV12-5; CDR3: CASGKPSGRTSYEQYF
J: TRBJ2-1; V: TRBV12-3/TRBV12-4; CDR3: CASSRHTGDNEQFF
J: TRBJ2-5; V: TRBV6-1; CDR3: CASSEDRGRRETQYF
J: TRBJ2-1; V: TRBV20-1; CDR3: CSARDRPAGGDEQFF
J: TRBJ2-7; V: TRBV5-1; CDR3: CASSLVVVSGQRTYEQYF
J: TRBJ2-3; V: TRBV10-3; CDR3: CAIRGGASTDTQYF
J: TRBJ2-1; V: TRBV7-2; CDR3: CASSLAGGEQYGEQFF
J: TRBJ2-1; V: TRBV7-9; CDR3: CASSQGQYNEQFF
J: TRBJ1-5; V: TRBV20-1; CDR3: CSARDGGTRNQPQHF
J: TRBJ1-1; V: TRBV27; CDR3: CASSFAGYGTEAFF
J: TRBJ2-1; V: TRBV6-2/TRBV6-3; CDR3: CASSYSILLAAYNEQFF
J: TRBJ2-5; V: TRBV24-1; CDR3: CATSTGTTQETQYF
J: TRBJ2-7; V: TRBV3-1; CDR3: CASSDRVPAYEQYF
J: TRBJ1-2; V: TRBV12-3/TRBV12-4; CDR3: CASSLMTGYGYTF
J: TRBJ2-7; V: TRBV2; CDR3: CASSEPQGDVYF
J: TRBJ2-3; V: TRBV30; CDR3: CAWSEGARSTDTQYF